This T cell receptor beta chain was sequenced in a study of T cell responses to AZD1222 COVID-19 vaccine. Study outcomes and limitations: The donor cohort was predominantly white British with a female majority, and clonal diversity may have been underestimated.

This table comes from immunoSEQ multiplex PCR, and its TCRdb copy is limited to in-frame clones, with some not included. The data hold 95,000 to 150,000 clones, with around 92% observed a single time. A note on this clone: Its antigen is unidentified.

The germline V and J ends were trimmed by 6 bases and 3 bases, with 17 bases remaining between them. The CDR3 runs to 15 residues. Germline V gives CDR1 MNHEY, CDR2 SVGEGT. The source of this sequence is an adult in good health. The chain couples TRBV6-2 or TRBV6-3 to TRBJ1-1; D may be TRBD1 (6 bases). The specimen comprised peripheral blood, sampled on day 0 of AZD1222 vaccination. The CDR3 loop reads CASSQDRDIHTEAFF. The CDR3 nucleotides read TGTGCCAGCAGCCAAGACCGGGACATTCACACTGAAGCTTTCTTT.